This passage covers 14 T cell receptor beta chains from one sample sequenced in a study of PD-1 blockade in mismatch repair-deficient tumors. Antigens of these TCRs are unknown. Time point defined: approximately eleven-day in vitro stimulation with candidate neoantigen peptide 4. The protocol was immunoSEQ multiplex PCR, while the TCRdb copy is restricted to in-frame clones and leaves out a portion. The repertoire holds 14,000 or so clones, 84% seen once, with under 25% in the top ten. Sample: cells cultured in vitro, taken from a patient treated with pembrolizumab. The receptors stem from an adult with mismatch repair-deficient cancer.

This rearrangement joins TRBV10-3 to TRBJ1-1; 7 bases agree with TRBD1. With V trimmed by 6 bases and J by 3 bases, 13 bases remained unmatched. The length of the CDR3 is 16 residues. In germline, CDR1 is ENHRY, CDR2 SYGVKD. The CDR3 nucleotides read TGTGCCATCAGCAACCCTGCACAGGGGACTTACACTGAAGCTTTCTTT. This codes for CAISNPAQGTYTEAFF.

The gene calls are TRBV19 and TRBJ1-1; D call uncertain. V lost 6 bases, J lost 4 bases, and 15 bases lay in between. CDR3 length equals 14 residues. From germline, CDR1 is LNHDA and CDR2 SQIVND (reference sequence). CDR3 protein: CASRPYQKATEAFF. The CDR3 DNA reads as TGTGCCAGTAGACCTTATCAGAAAGCCACTGAAGCTTTCTTT.

The genes are TRBV4-1 and TRBJ2-1; no clear D. V was clipped by 0 bases and J by 5 bases, with 8 bases between them. From germline, CDR1 is MGHRA and CDR2 YSYEKL. This CDR3 spans 14 amino acids. CDR3 loop: CASSQEFRNNEQFF. The CDR3 coding sequence is TGCGCCAGCAGCCAAGAGTTCAGAAACAATGAGCAGTTCTTC.

The chain employs TRBV19 and TRBJ2-4; TRBD1 matches at 8 bases. The V gene's germline CDR1 is LNHDA and CDR2 SQIVND (reference sequence). V was pared by 5 bases and J by 4 bases, with 1 base of the junction left unmatched. This CDR3 contains 13 residues. In DNA form, the CDR3 reads TGTGCCAGTAGTCACAGGGGGAAAAACATTCAGTACTTC. It is translated as CASSHRGKNIQYF.

The V call is TRBV11-1, the J call TRBJ1-1; the D gene is possibly TRBD1 (6 bases). The CDR3 is 14 residues long. Per germline, CDR1 SGHAT and CDR2 FQDESV (reference sequence). Trimming took 3 bases from V and 5 from J, leaving 13 bases between them. Here the CDR3 reads CASSFVRGETEAFF. The CDR3 DNA is TGTGCCAGCAGCTTTGTAAGGGGGGAGACTGAAGCTTTCTTT.

This clone is a singleton in its sample. V is TRBV28 and J is TRBJ1-5, with no clear D. The ends were cut back, 1 base at V and 6 bases at J, with 4 bases in the middle. From germline, CDR1 is MDHEN and CDR2 SYDVKM. The CDR3 has 12 amino acids. The CDR3 loop is CASSLLSQPQHF. The CDR3 DNA is TGTGCCAGCAGTTTATTATCTCAGCCCCAGCATTTT.

The CDR3 DNA is TGTGCTAGTGGCCAAGGATGGGGTTCACCCCTCCACTTT. As protein: CASGQGWGSPLHF. The chain employs TRBV12-5 and TRBJ1-6; D is unresolved. CDR1 and CDR2 (germline): LGHNT, FRNRAP. Trimming removed 6 bases at V and 9 bases at J, with 12 bases between. CDR3 length equals 13 residues.

This clone was observed a single time. The rearrangement uses TRBV7-9 and TRBJ1-2, with 10 positions matching TRBD1. The CDR3 covers 15 residues. Germline V gene sequence: CDR1 SEHNR, CDR2 FQNEAQ (reference sequence). The V segment lost 6 bases and the J segment 4 bases; nucleotides outside the gene matches: 8. CDR3 protein: CASRKGQGPSYGYTF. The CDR3 region has the DNA TGTGCCAGCAGAAAGGGACAGGGGCCCAGCTATGGCTACACCTTC.

The chain links TRBV7-2 to TRBJ2-5, with a tentative D call TRBD2 (6 bases). V shed 4 bases and J shed 5 bases, with 17 bases lying between them. CDR1 is SGHTA, CDR2 FQGNSA, per germline. The CDR3 spans 15 residues. The DNA for the CDR3 is TGTGCCAGCAGCTGGGGTGGACTATCCCATGAGACCCAGTACTTC. It is translated as CASSWGGLSHETQYF.

The rearrangement joins TRBV19 to TRBJ2-7; D possibly corresponds to TRBD1 (6 bases). V was cut by 0 bases and J by 5 bases, with 8 bases left in between. Germline V gene lookup returns CDR1 LNHDA and CDR2 SQIVND (reference sequence). The CDR3 totals 13 residues. In DNA, the CDR3 is TGTGCCAGTAGTATAGACAGGGGCGACGAGCAGTACTTC. It is translated as CASSIDRGDEQYF.

The chain couples TRBV6-5 to TRBJ1-5; 9 positions agree with TRBD1. The CDR3 contains 14 residues. The J segment lost 6 bases and the V segment lost 5 bases, leaving 5 bases of the junction unmatched. The germline V gene has CDR1 MNHEY and CDR2 SVGAGI. CDR3 protein: CASSATGGSQPQHF. The CDR3 DNA follows: TGTGCCAGCAGTGCTACAGGGGGCTCTCAGCCCCAGCATTTT.

This chain connects TRBV7-2 to TRBJ2-7, with D perhaps TRBD1 (5 bases). V lost 2 bases and J 0 bases, leaving 14 bases between the germline ends. The CDR3 is 16 amino acids. CDR1 is SGHTA and CDR2 is FQGNSA in the germline V gene. In DNA form, the CDR3 reads TGTGCCAGCAGCTTACCCCCAGGGCGGAGCTCCTACGAGCAGTACTTC. Translation gives CASSLPPGRSSYEQYF.

The chain recombines TRBV5-5 with TRBJ1-2, with 8 positions matching TRBD1. With 3 bases clipped from V and 4 bases from J, the junction kept 2 bases outside the gene matches. The germline CDR1 and CDR2 sequences are SGHKS and YYEKEE (reference sequence). The CDR3 totals 13 residues. The CDR3 is CASSSTGVYGYTF. CDR3 in DNA: TGTGCCAGCAGCTCGACAGGGGTCTATGGCTACACCTTC.

The chain combines TRBV30 with TRBJ1-1, with D possibly TRBD1 on 5 matching bases. Trimming removed 0 bases from V and 3 bases from J, with 14 bases in between. Germline V CDR1 and CDR2: GTSNPN, SVGIG (reference sequence). The CDR3 consists of 15 residues. The CDR3 bases are TGTGCCTGGAGTGTAATATATAGGGGTTACACTGAAGCTTTCTTT. Protein sequence: CAWSVIYRGYTEAFF.